The 25 T cell receptor beta chains listed next were all sequenced from one sample in a study of T-cell reconstitution after alpha-beta-depleted transplantation in children. Unique molecular identifiers tagged the TCRbeta library. TCRdb recomputed calls from the PCR reads with MiXCR, one row per CDR3 protein. The table lists about a million distinct CDR3 sequences, roughly 29% of them singletons. The starting material was PBMCs, mostly from graft donor cells, obtained 360 days after TCRalphabeta/CD19-depleted stem cell transplant. The receptor source for this set is a boy under two years old who had a stem cell transplant for SCID, so the T cells may come from the graft donor.

This clonotype was seen repeatedly, ten times or more. This chain joins TRBV28 and TRBJ2-5; TRBD2 matches at 8 bases. Per the germline V gene, CDR1 is MDHEN and CDR2 is SYDVKM. Trimming cost V 3 bases and J 4 bases; bases outside gene matches: 1. CDR3 length: 13 amino acids. In nucleotides, the CDR3 is TGTGCCAGCAGTTTGACTAGCGCAGAGACCCAGTACTTC. Protein: CASSLTSAETQYF.

The rearrangement joins TRBV6-5 to TRBJ2-1; perhaps TRBD2 as D (6 bases). This CDR3 is built from 13 residues. The ends were cut back, 0 bases at V and 15 bases at J, with 15 bases in the middle. Germline CDR1 MNHEY, CDR2 SVGAGI. The CDR3 region has the DNA TGTGCCAGCAGTTACTCGACTAGTGGCCGAGGGTTCTTC. This encodes CASSYSTSGRGFF.

The V call is TRBV5-1, the J call TRBJ1-6; TRBD1 matches 8 bases. Germline CDR1 reads SGHRS; CDR2 reads YFSETQ. This CDR3 spans 15 amino acids. J lost 8 bases, V lost 0 bases, and 4 bases had no gene match. CDR3 coding DNA: TGCGCCAGCAGCTTGGTGGACAGGGACGATTCACCCCTCCACTTT. This gives the protein CASSLVDRDDSPLHF.

The CDR3 region is CASSPGTGVREQYF. CDR3 in DNA: TGTGCCAGCAGTCCAGGGACAGGGGTTCGCGAGCAGTACTTC. The chain recombines TRBV27 with TRBJ2-7; TRBD1 aligns across 10 bases. The V and J ends lost 5 bases and 6 bases, in that order; junction bases with no gene match: 7. This CDR3 comprises 14 residues. The germline CDR1 and CDR2 sequences are MNHEY and SMNVEV (reference sequence).

V and J are TRBV4-3 and TRBJ2-1, with D possibly being TRBD2 (6 bases). The CDR3 totals 18 residues. The germline V and J ends were trimmed by 0 bases and 5 bases, with 20 bases remaining between them. The germline CDR1 and CDR2 sequences are LGHNA and YSLEER. Here the CDR3 reads CASSQDPRSASANNEQFF. The CDR3 DNA is TGCGCCAGCAGCCAAGATCCCAGGTCGGCTAGCGCTAACAATGAGCAGTTCTTC.

The chain employs TRBV20-1 and TRBJ2-7; D is tentatively TRBD1 or TRBD2 (5 bases each). Trimming removed 6 bases from V and 7 bases from J, with 19 bases in between. Per the germline V gene, CDR1 is DFQATT and CDR2 is SNEGSKA (reference sequence). The length of the CDR3 is 13 residues. DNA for the CDR3: TGCAGTGCGGACTGCCATCAGGGTTATGAGCAGTACTTC. Translating it yields CSADCHQGYEQYF.

This clonotype was found a few times. The genes are TRBV15 and TRBJ1-3; D gene ambiguous. V lost 2 bases and J lost 0, with 11 bases in between. The germline CDR1 and CDR2 sequences are LNHNV and YYDKDF (reference sequence). CDR3 length: 16 amino acids. The CDR3 is CATSRNTAYSGNTIYF. The CDR3 nucleotides read TGTGCCACCAGCAGAAACACCGCTTACTCTGGAAACACCATATATTTT.

The chain is built from TRBV7-9 and TRBJ2-7; 9 bases line up with TRBD1. Germline V CDR1 and CDR2: SEHNR, FQNEAQ (reference sequence). The V and J ends lost 5 bases and 1 base, in that order; junction bases with no gene match: 6. CDR3 length: 15 residues. CDR3 bases: TGTGCCAGCAGCCACGGACAGGGGCTTTCCTACGAGCAGTACTTC. Translating gives CASSHGQGLSYEQYF.

This clonotype was detected a few times. This chain connects TRBV5-1 to TRBJ2-1, with unresolved D. Trimming cost V 3 bases and J 6 bases, with 10 bases left between them. Per the germline V gene, CDR1 is SGHRS and CDR2 is YFSETQ. The CDR3 spans 13 residues. The chain's CDR3 is CASSSGYPNEQFF. In DNA, the CDR3 is TGCGCCAGCAGCTCGGGTTACCCCAATGAGCAGTTCTTC.

This clonotype is a singleton in its sample. This rearrangement joins TRBV20-1 to TRBJ2-3; 11 bases map to TRBD2. The CDR3 length is 17 residues. Germline trimming cut 5 bases from V and 1 base from J; bases unmatched to any gene: 11. Germline lookup yields CDR1 DFQATT and CDR2 SNEGSKA (reference sequence). CDR3 bases: TGCAGTGCTGGGGGAGGATCACTAGCGGGGGGCACAGATACGCAGTATTTT. Its protein product is CSAGGGSLAGGTDTQYF.

Many counts were recorded for this clonotype. Germline is not matched at one junction end, which may reflect a read error. This chain joins TRBV7-2 and TRBJ2-3; 11 nucleotides line up with TRBD2. The germline V gene has CDR1 SGHTA and CDR2 FQGNSA. This CDR3 comprises 15 residues. CDR3 in amino acids: CASSLAGGRTDTQYF. For the CDR3, the DNA is TGTGCCAGCAGTTTAGCGGGGGGGCGCACAGATACGCAGTATTTT. Filled out from reference TRBV7-2 and TRBJ2-3, the complete variable domain reads GAGVSQSPSNKVTEKGKDVELRCDPISGHTALYWYRQSLGQGLEFLIYFQGNSAPDKSGLPSDRFSAERTGGSVSTLTIQRTQQEDSAVYLCASSLAGGRTDTQYFGPGTRLTVL.

V is TRBV5-1 and J is TRBJ2-5, with a weak D call TRBD2 (5 bases). Trimming took 1 base from V and 8 from J, leaving 12 bases between them. There are 13 residues in the CDR3. Germline loops: CDR1 SGHRS, CDR2 YFSETQ. CDR3 in amino acids: CASSLWDPSTQYF. The CDR3 region has the DNA TGCGCCAGCAGCTTGTGGGATCCTAGCACCCAGTACTTC.

This clonotype was detected a few times. CDR3 protein: CASSLASGTAYEQYF. In DNA, the CDR3 is TGTGCCAGCAGCTTAGCCTCCGGGACGGCTTACGAGCAGTACTTC. The chain combines TRBV7-8 with TRBJ2-7; D possibly matches TRBD1 or TRBD2 (5 bases each). The CDR3 is 15 residues long. The germline V and J ends were trimmed by 0 bases and 4 bases, with 13 bases remaining between them. Germline V CDR1 and CDR2: SGHVS, FQNEAQ.

This clonotype was observed a handful of times. V is TRBV9 and J is TRBJ2-2; 7 nucleotides align to TRBD1. CDR3 length: 16 residues. V gave up 2 bases and J gave up 3 bases; unmatched junction bases: 7. Germline CDR1 reads SGDLS; CDR2 reads YYNGEE. Here the CDR3 reads CASSVTGSQYTGELFF. In DNA form, the CDR3 reads TGTGCCAGCAGCGTGACAGGGTCGCAGTACACCGGGGAGCTGTTTTTT.

There are a few counts of this clonotype. The chain couples TRBV6-5 to TRBJ2-2; a weak D match, TRBD2 (6 bases). Trimming took off 9 bases at V and 2 bases at J, with 13 bases between the two ends. The CDR3 covers 14 residues. Germline loops: CDR1 MNHEY, CDR2 SVGAGI. This chain's CDR3 is CASREIVNTGELFF. The CDR3 nucleotides read TGTGCCAGTCGGGAGATTGTAAACACCGGGGAGCTGTTTTTT.

The rearrangement links TRBV6-2 or TRBV6-3 to TRBJ1-3; TRBD1 aligns across 7 bases. Germline loops: CDR1 MNHEY, CDR2 SVGEGT. The CDR3 extends over 17 amino acids. J was trimmed by 0 bases and V by 0 bases; bases with no gene match: 5. The CDR3 coding sequence is TGTGCCAGCAGTTACTCCCGGGACAGTGCCTCTGGAAACACCATATATTTT. Translating it yields CASSYSRDSASGNTIYF.

This clonotype occurred a few times. This chain joins TRBV3-1 and TRBJ2-1, with D unclear. V lost 3 bases, J lost 0 bases, and 12 bases lay in between. Germline V CDR1 and CDR2: LGHDT, YNNKEL (reference sequence). The CDR3 has 16 residues. CDR3: CASSQAPASSYNEQFF. DNA of the CDR3: TGTGCCAGCAGCCAGGCTCCGGCGAGCTCCTACAATGAGCAGTTCTTC.

The CDR3 DNA follows: TGTGCCAGCAGCAAGAGGGGGGGGACGGACTACGAGCAGTACTTC. Translated, it gives CASSKRGGTDYEQYF. The chain links TRBV11-3 to TRBJ2-7; perhaps TRBD2 as D (7 bases). The CDR3 totals 15 residues. Germline CDR1 and CDR2: SGHNT and YENEEA. Trimming stripped 5 bases from V and 3 bases from J, with 17 bases between. The full variable domain, in which reference TRBV11-3 and TRBJ2-7 provide the parts outside the CDR3, is EAGVVQSPRYKIIEKKQPVAFWCNPISGHNTLYWYLQNLGQGPELLIRYENEEAVDDSQLPKDRFSAERLKGVDSTLKIQPAELGDSAVYLCASSKRGGTDYEQYFGPGTRLTVT.

In its sample, this clonotype was seen a few times. V and J are TRBV20-1 and TRBJ2-1; D not resolved. V shed 2 bases and J shed 4 bases, with 9 bases lying between them. CDR1 and CDR2 (germline): DFQATT, SNEGSKA (reference sequence). The CDR3 runs 13 residues. The CDR3 here is CSARLFRYNEQFF. DNA of the CDR3: TGCAGTGCTAGACTTTTTAGGTACAATGAGCAGTTCTTC.

V and J are TRBV7-9 and TRBJ1-1; weak D call: TRBD1 (5 bases). The CDR3 is made up of 15 amino acids. Germline V lookup: CDR1 SEHNR, CDR2 FQNEAQ (reference sequence). V was cut by 6 bases and J by 1 base, with 15 bases left in between. CDR3 region: CASSPMEGRNTEAFF. In DNA, the CDR3 is TGTGCCAGCAGTCCAATGGAGGGACGGAACACTGAAGCTTTCTTT.

The chain has TRBV12-3 or TRBV12-4 and TRBJ2-3; a possible D gene is TRBD1 (6 bases). The CDR3 has 13 residues. CDR3 residues: CASRDTLTDTQYF. For the CDR3, the DNA is TGTGCTAGCCGGGACACACTCACAGATACGCAGTATTTT.

This clonotype was detected only a few times. The V gene is TRBV27, the J gene TRBJ2-7; D is unclear. Per germline, CDR1 MNHEY and CDR2 SMNVEV (reference sequence). The CDR3 loop spans 14 amino acids. V was shortened by 6 bases and J by 2 bases, with 14 bases between the two germline ends. Written as DNA, the CDR3 is TGTGCCAGCAGCCCTACGGGCTTCCCCTACGAGCAGTACTTC. This encodes CASSPTGFPYEQYF.

This clonotype appeared a single time. The CDR3 spells CASSEVGHRDTYGYTF. The CDR3, as DNA: TGTGCCAGCAGCGAAGTCGGTCACAGGGATACCTATGGCTACACCTTC. The chain carries TRBV3-1 and TRBJ1-2; D is possibly TRBD1 (6 bases). CDR1 is LGHDT, CDR2 YNNKEL, per germline (reference sequence). The V and J ends lost 5 bases and 4 bases respectively, with 20 bases between them. The CDR3 spans 16 residues.

This clonotype occurred a few times. This chain joins TRBV29-1 and TRBJ2-5; 9 positions agree with TRBD2. The CDR3 sequence is 15 residues long. From germline, CDR1 is SQVTM and CDR2 ANQGSEA. J was trimmed by 0 bases and V by 4 bases; bases with no gene match: 6. DNA of the CDR3: TGCAGCGTTGTTCCTAGCGGGACCTACCAAGAGACCCAGTACTTC. It codes for CSVVPSGTYQETQYF.

J is TRBJ2-2 and V is TRBV5-1; 9 bases match TRBD2. V lost 5 bases, J lost 5 bases, and 7 bases stayed unmatched. Germline loops: CDR1 SGHRS, CDR2 YFSETQ. This CDR3 has 15 amino acids. The CDR3 DNA reads as TGCGCCAGCAGGCAGCGGGGGGATTTAACCGGGGAGCTGTTTTTT. Residues: CASRQRGDLTGELFF.